This TCR beta chain was retrieved from a study of patients and donors after allogeneic stem cell transplantation. This clonotype was detected only a few times. CDR3 length: 16 amino acids. V lost 0 bases, J lost 6 bases, and 7 bases stayed unmatched. Germline-derived CDR1 and CDR2 are DFQATT and SNEGSKA (reference sequence). Each CDR3 protein gets one entry after TCRdb re-called the RT-PCR reads with MiXCR. The sample lists roughly 880,000 distinct CDR3 sequences, roughly 18% occurring once. This TCR was recovered from a human donor who was either an allogeneic HSCT recipient or a stem cell or donor lymphocyte infusion donor (not recorded which). It is not recorded whose cells these are; they may come from a transplant donor. Specimen: blood, either unsorted or a sorted T cell fraction (not recorded which). This rearrangement joins TRBV20-1 to TRBJ2-2; the match to TRBD1 covers 10 bases. Here the CDR3 reads CSARDPRTGGAGELFF. CDR3 in DNA: TGCAGTGCTAGAGATCCTCGGACAGGGGGGGCCGGGGAGCTGTTTTTT.